The 32 T cell receptor beta chains listed next were all sequenced from one sample in a study of cytomegalovirus exposure and HLA in healthy donors. PCR involved 60 Vbeta and 13 Jbeta primers. The assay was immunoSEQ multiplex PCR, and TCRdb's table has in-frame clones only and misses some. This sample has under 60,000 clones, with 70% to 85% found just once. Input material: PBMCs. The receptors here all came from a woman aged 40 to 55 in good health and CMV-seropositive.

This chain uses TRBV6-4 with TRBJ2-1, with 8 bases fitting TRBD2. This CDR3 is built from 15 residues. Germline V gene lookup returns CDR1 MRHNA and CDR2 SNTAGT. After removal of 5 bases from V and 2 bases from J, the junction contained 5 bases not matched to a gene. The CDR3 DNA is TGTGCCAGCAGTCAAAGCGGGGGCCCCTACAATGAGCAGTTCTTC. It is translated as CASSQSGGPYNEQFF.

This chain links TRBV30 with TRBJ1-1; 8 bases are shared with TRBD1. The CDR3 totals 14 residues. Trimming at V came to 4 bases and at J to 4 bases, leaving 8 bases not matched to a gene. Germline CDR1 GTSNPN, CDR2 SVGIG (reference sequence). The DNA for the CDR3 is TGTGCCTGGACTCGACAGGGGTGGGGCACTGAAGCTTTCTTT. This translates into CAWTRQGWGTEAFF. The full variable domain, rest sourced from reference TRBV30 and TRBJ1-1, is SQTIHQWPATLVQPVGSPLSLECTVEGTSNPNLYWYRQAAGRGLQLLFYSVGIGQISSEVPQNLSASRPQDRQFILSSKKLLLSDSGFYLCAWTRQGWGTEAFFGQGTRLTVV.

This chain joins TRBV10-2 and TRBJ2-3; TRBD2 matches at 8 bases. CDR1 and CDR2 from the germline V gene are WSHSY and SAAADI. With V trimmed by 8 bases and J by 1 base, 5 bases remained unmatched. The CDR3 runs 14 residues. The CDR3 loop is CASGDSGGTDTQYF. The CDR3 bases are TGCGCCAGCGGGGATAGCGGGGGCACAGATACGCAGTATTTT.

The chain joins TRBV7-9 to TRBJ2-1, with 9 bases identical to TRBD2. V lost 5 bases to trimming and J lost 12 bases; unmatched junction nucleotides: 8. The germline V gene encodes CDR1 SEHNR and CDR2 FQNEAQ (reference sequence). The CDR3 is 13 amino acids. CDR3 in DNA: TGTGCCAGCAGCCTAATAGCGGGGGAGAGGCAGTTCTTC. Its translation is CASSLIAGERQFF.

The CDR3 here is CASRKIGGPNTEAFF. The CDR3 coding sequence is TGTGCCAGCAGGAAAATAGGGGGCCCGAACACTGAAGCTTTCTTT. V usage is TRBV27 and J usage is TRBJ1-1; 7 bases are a match to TRBD1. Germline CDR1 and CDR2: MNHEY and SMNVEV (reference sequence). The CDR3 runs to 15 residues. The V and J ends lost 6 bases and 1 base, in that order; junction bases with no gene match: 8.

The rearrangement joins TRBV5-5 to TRBJ1-1, with a weak D call TRBD1 (6 bases). Per the germline V gene, CDR1 is SGHKS and CDR2 is YYEKEE (reference sequence). This CDR3 spans 16 amino acids. Trimming cost V 4 bases and J 1 base, with 17 bases left between them. CDR3 amino acids: CASSLTTGSANTEAFF. The CDR3, as DNA: TGTGCCAGCAGCCTCACTACAGGGAGTGCGAACACTGAAGCTTTCTTT.

For this clone: Germline is not matched at one junction end, which may reflect a read error. The chain has TRBV27 and TRBJ2-7; weak D call: TRBD2 (5 bases). Germline V gene lookup returns CDR1 MNHEY and CDR2 SMNVEV (reference sequence). The CDR3 sequence is 14 residues long. In DNA form, the CDR3 reads TGTGCCAGCAGTCTATCCGGACTTTCCTACGAGCAGTACTTC. This translates into CASSLSGLSYEQYF.

The chain joins TRBV4-1 to TRBJ1-1, with D uncertain. The length of the CDR3 is 15 residues. Germline CDR1 MGHRA, CDR2 YSYEKL. The V gene lost 4 bases and the J gene lost 0 bases, with 12 bases spanning the gap. The CDR3: CASSPPTSLNTEAFF. CDR3 DNA: TGCGCCAGCAGCCCCCCCACTAGCCTGAACACTGAAGCTTTCTTT.

This clone was seen only a few times. The chain couples TRBV6-5 to TRBJ1-6, with D unresolved. The CDR3 contains 14 residues. Germline V gives CDR1 MNHEY, CDR2 SVGAGI. V lost 5 bases, J lost 10 bases, and 15 bases lay in between. DNA for the CDR3: TGTGCCAGCAGTGAACTCGGGGAAAACTCACCCCTCCACTTT. Amino acids: CASSELGENSPLHF.

This rearrangement joins TRBV7-8 to TRBJ2-5, with D maybe TRBD1 (5 bases). The J call could be wrong; TRBJ2-7 is a better fit for the DNA end. CDR3 length: 14 amino acids. Germline CDR1 SGHVS, CDR2 FQNEAQ. In DNA, the CDR3 is TGTGCCAGCAGCCATCGGACACCTTCCTACGAGCAGTACTTC. Protein: CASSHRTPSYEQYF.

The table lists this clone with a few counts. The gene calls are TRBV6-1 and TRBJ2-3; 7 nucleotides match TRBD1. CDR3 length equals 14 residues. Trimming removed 0 bases from V and 4 bases from J; junction bases left unmatched: 1. Germline CDR1 is MNHNS and CDR2 is SASEGT. CDR3 loop: CASSEAGTADTQYF. The CDR3 DNA is TGTGCCAGCAGTGAAGCGGGGACAGCAGATACGCAGTATTTT.

The chain couples TRBV4-3 to TRBJ2-1; TRBD1 agrees at 7 bases. CDR1 and CDR2 (germline): LGHNA, YSLEER. V gave up 1 base and J gave up 3 bases; unmatched junction bases: 6. The CDR3 is 16 residues long. The CDR3 DNA sequence: TGCGCCAGCAGCCAAGCTCGGGCAGGGGGCTACAATGAGCAGTTCTTC. Its translation: CASSQARAGGYNEQFF.

The chain is built from TRBV30 and TRBJ1-1; 7 positions agree with TRBD1. J lost 5 bases, V lost 2 bases, and 5 bases had no gene match. This CDR3 has 13 residues. The germline V gene has CDR1 GTSNPN and CDR2 SVGIG (reference sequence). As DNA, the CDR3 is TGTGCCTGGAGTAGACAGGGAGGAACTGAAGCTTTCTTT. This encodes CAWSRQGGTEAFF. Using reference TRBV30 and TRBJ1-1 for the parts outside the CDR3, the full variable domain is SQTIHQWPATLVQPVGSPLSLECTVEGTSNPNLYWYRQAAGRGLQLLFYSVGIGQISSEVPQNLSASRPQDRQFILSSKKLLLSDSGFYLCAWSRQGGTEAFFGQGTRLTVV.

The chain is built from TRBV21-1 and TRBJ2-3; TRBD1, the D gene given by the table, was not confirmed from the DNA. TRBV21-1 is classified as a pseudogene. The CDR3 sequence is 20 residues long. The CDR3 bases are TGTGCCAGCAGCAAAGCGGGCAGGGGGTGCGTGTTGAATCACACAGATACGCAGTATTTT. As protein: CASSKAGRGCVLNHTDTQYF.

The V and J genes are TRBV27 and TRBJ2-1; 8 nucleotides match TRBD1. V lost 4 bases and J lost 8; bases outside the gene matches: 7. Germline values: CDR1 MNHEY, CDR2 SMNVEV (reference sequence). The CDR3 is 14 amino acids. CDR3 region: CASSSGQGQHEQFF. CDR3 in DNA: TGTGCCAGCAGTTCAGGACAGGGTCAACATGAGCAGTTCTTC.

The J gene is TRBJ2-7, the V gene TRBV27; no clear D. V lost 5 bases and J 1 base, leaving 9 bases between the germline ends. Germline CDR1 and CDR2: MNHEY and SMNVEV (reference sequence). The CDR3 has 13 amino acids. The CDR3 reads CASSLGKSYEQYF. The CDR3 region has the DNA TGTGCCAGCAGTCTAGGCAAATCCTACGAGCAGTACTTC.

The chain recombines TRBV2 with TRBJ2-5; D possibly corresponds to TRBD1 (5 bases). CDR1 is SNHLY and CDR2 is FYNNEI in the germline V gene. The germline V and J ends were trimmed by 7 bases and 1 base, with 10 bases remaining between them. The CDR3 has 13 amino acids. CDR3 DNA sequence: TGTGCCAGCAAGGACACCCGCCAAGAGACCCAGTACTTC. This codes for CASKDTRQETQYF.

This sequence joins TRBV11-2 and TRBJ1-2; no clear D. CDR1 SGHAT and CDR2 FQNNGV come from the germline V gene. The V gene lost 1 base and the J gene lost 2 bases, with 11 bases spanning the gap. This CDR3 is 15 amino acids long. The CDR3 sequence is CASSLGPVQNYGYTF. The CDR3 region has the DNA TGTGCCAGCAGCTTAGGTCCAGTGCAGAACTATGGCTACACCTTC.

The chain employs TRBV19 and TRBJ1-1; D not resolved. This CDR3 comprises 12 residues. Germline values: CDR1 LNHDA, CDR2 SQIVND (reference sequence). The V end lost 3 bases, the J end lost 5 bases, and 7 bases lay between the germline ends. The CDR3 loop reads CASSISWTEAFF. In DNA, the CDR3 is TGTGCCAGTAGTATTAGCTGGACTGAAGCTTTCTTT.

This chain connects TRBV7-2 to TRBJ2-3, with 7 positions matching TRBD2. CDR3 size: 14 residues. Germline loops: CDR1 SGHTA, CDR2 FQGNSA. The V and J ends lost 5 bases and 1 base, in that order; junction bases with no gene match: 3. For the CDR3, the DNA is TGTGCCAGCAGCAAAACTAGCGGCACAGATACGCAGTATTTT. Amino acid sequence: CASSKTSGTDTQYF. Looking up the rest from reference TRBV7-2 and TRBJ2-3 gives the full variable domain: GAGVSQSPSNKVTEKGKDVELRCDPISGHTALYWYRQSLGQGLEFLIYFQGNSAPDKSGLPSDRFSAERTGGSVSTLTIQRTQQEDSAVYLCASSKTSGTDTQYFGPGTRLTVL.

This clone was seen only a few times. This rearrangement joins TRBV7-2 to TRBJ1-2; 7 positions match TRBD1. The CDR3 sequence is 16 residues long. Looked up from germline, CDR1 is SGHTA and CDR2 is FQGNSA. The V and J ends lost 1 base and 1 base, in that order; junction bases with no gene match: 6. The CDR3 spells CASSLVGTAGNYGYTF. The CDR3 nucleotides are TGTGCCAGCAGCTTAGTTGGGACAGCGGGTAACTATGGCTACACCTTC.

This sequence joins TRBV6-6 and TRBJ1-1; D not resolved. This CDR3 has 12 amino acids. CDR1 and CDR2 from the germline V gene are MNHNY and SVGAGI (reference sequence). V lost 6 bases, J lost 4 bases, and 9 bases lay in between. The CDR3 loop is CASSLLSTEAFF. CDR3 in DNA: TGTGCCAGCAGCCTACTGAGCACTGAAGCTTTCTTT.

In its sample, this clone was seen a few times. The chain employs TRBV19 and TRBJ2-1; 9 bases align to TRBD1. The germline V gene encodes CDR1 LNHDA and CDR2 SQIVND (reference sequence). CDR3 length equals 17 residues. The trim removed 7 bases at V and 6 bases at J, leaving 16 bases unmatched. The CDR3 sequence: CASTPGQGRSLRNEQFF. As DNA, the CDR3 is TGTGCCAGTACCCCGGGACAGGGAAGGAGTTTGCGCAATGAGCAGTTCTTC.

V is TRBV6-4 and J is TRBJ2-2, with D possibly being TRBD1 (6 bases). The V gene lost 3 bases and the J gene lost 3 bases, with 8 bases spanning the gap. Germline V gene lookup returns CDR1 MRHNA and CDR2 SNTAGT. The CDR3 covers 14 residues. This CDR3 reads CASSEQGDTGELFF. CDR3 bases: TGTGCCAGCAGTGAACAGGGCGACACCGGGGAGCTGTTTTTT.

V gene TRBV12-5 combines with J gene TRBJ1-1; possible D gene TRBD1, 5 bases. CDR3 length equals 16 residues. Trimming cost V 4 bases and J 0 bases, with 15 bases left between them. The germline CDR1 and CDR2 sequences are LGHNT and FRNRAP. The CDR3 coding sequence is TGTGCTAGTGGTTCGGGACTGATCCCTATGAACACTGAAGCTTTCTTT. Amino acid sequence: CASGSGLIPMNTEAFF. The entire variable domain, with the rest obtained from reference TRBV12-5 and TRBJ1-1, is as follows: DARVTQTPRHKVTEMGQEVTMRCQPILGHNTVFWYRQTMMQGLELLAYFRNRAPLDDSGMPKDRFSAEMPDATLATLKIQPSEPRDSAVYFCASGSGLIPMNTEAFFGQGTRLTVV.

This chain links TRBV7-8 with TRBJ2-2; perhaps TRBD2 as D (7 bases). The CDR3 is 15 amino acids. Germline CDR1 SGHVS, CDR2 FQNEAQ. The germline V and J ends were trimmed by 2 bases and 6 bases, with 13 bases remaining between them. The CDR3, as DNA: TGTGCCAGCAGCTTAATGGGGGGGCAGGCCGGGGAGCTGTTTTTT. Residues: CASSLMGGQAGELFF.

This rearrangement joins TRBV6-6 to TRBJ2-1; D possibly corresponds to TRBD2 (6 bases). Germline CDR1 MNHNY, CDR2 SVGAGI (reference sequence). The germline V and J ends were trimmed by 0 bases and 6 bases, with 12 bases remaining between them. This CDR3 has 15 amino acids. CDR3: CASSYSVRGINEQFF. CDR3 DNA sequence: TGTGCCAGCAGTTACTCGGTCCGGGGGATCAATGAGCAGTTCTTC.

The rearrangement uses TRBV5-4 and TRBJ1-4; D is unclear. The CDR3 is made up of 15 amino acids. V lost 4 bases, J lost 4 bases, and 14 bases lay in between. Germline loops: CDR1 SGHNT, CDR2 YYREEE (reference sequence). CDR3 region: CASSSGTAHNEKLFF. In DNA form, the CDR3 reads TGTGCCAGCAGCAGCGGTACGGCCCATAATGAAAAACTGTTTTTT.

DNA for the CDR3: TGTGCCTGGAGTCAGGGCAACATTCAGTACTTC. It is translated as CAWSQGNIQYF. The chain has TRBV30 and TRBJ2-4; perhaps TRBD1 as D (5 bases). Germline CDR1 GTSNPN, CDR2 SVGIG (reference sequence). V gave up 2 bases and J gave up 7 bases, with 6 bases separating them. This CDR3 region has 11 residues.

The chain joins TRBV29-1 to TRBJ1-1, with a possible D match to TRBD1 (6 bases). The germline V and J ends were trimmed by 3 bases and 3 bases, with 8 bases remaining between them. CDR1 and CDR2 from the germline V gene are SQVTM and ANQGSEA. The CDR3 is made up of 12 amino acids. In DNA form, the CDR3 reads TGCAGCGTTGAGGGGGCGGACACTGAAGCTTTCTTT. Translating gives CSVEGADTEAFF.

The V and J genes are TRBV6-5 and TRBJ2-7, with 8 bases that match TRBD1. The ends lost 5 bases at V and 5 bases at J; junction bases unmatched: 11. This CDR3 is built from 15 residues. Germline V lookup: CDR1 MNHEY, CDR2 SVGAGI. CDR3 protein: CASSPRTGRPHEQYF. As DNA, the CDR3 is TGTGCCAGCAGTCCCCGGACAGGGCGGCCCCACGAGCAGTACTTC.

V and J are TRBV30 and TRBJ1-5; D uncertain. V gave up 3 bases and J gave up 1 base, with 10 bases separating them. Germline V gene lookup returns CDR1 GTSNPN and CDR2 SVGIG (reference sequence). The CDR3 consists of 14 residues. The CDR3 DNA reads as TGTGCCTGGAGCTGGGGAGGCAGCAATCAGCCCCAGCATTTT. As protein: CAWSWGGSNQPQHF. The variable domain in full, completed from reference TRBV30 and TRBJ1-5, reads SQTIHQWPATLVQPVGSPLSLECTVEGTSNPNLYWYRQAAGRGLQLLFYSVGIGQISSEVPQNLSASRPQDRQFILSSKKLLLSDSGFYLCAWSWGGSNQPQHFGDGTRLSIL.